This T cell receptor beta chain was sequenced in a study of blood T cell repertoires in COVID-19 (dated by TCRdb to 2019 to 2021). With respect to the entire study: Samples covering the acute and convalescent phases of COVID-19 were provided by collaborators in the United States, Italy and Spain. The prospective study material was composed of cDNA or gDNA derived from T cells, B-cell-depleted T cells, or PBMCs. Subjects who had been exposed to COVID-19, were actively infected with it, or had recovered from it provided the deeply sampled blood TCRbeta repertoires that made up the dataset. The repertoires were released in a freely available public database meant as a resource for research on the immune response to SARS-CoV-2. Samples were obtained from the ongoing ImmuneRACE study (first 160 participants) and from about 1,300 subjects provided by 6 global collaborators. A de-identified subject ID, COVID-19 status, age in years and sex were almost always included in the sample metadata. Where available, HLA class I and class II types were taken from metadata supplied by the sample provider and were not determined by assay-based typing.

TCRbeta CDR3 regions were amplified from genomic DNA by means of the immunoSEQ Assay, a bias-controlled multiplex PCR. On the study's bioinformatics: Nucleated cell counts per sample were estimated from amplification of reference gene primers within the assay. To quantify the absolute abundance of each unique TCRbeta CDR3 rearrangement, sequence reads were collapsed and filtered. For each sample, productive Simpson clonality was calculated as the square root of Simpson's diversity index across productive rearrangements. TCRdb stores this immuneACCESS table with in-frame sequences only. Part of the clones is absent; in the studies checked, under half of the shortfall reflects unresolved V genes, and no reason is known for the rest. V, J and clone size were drawn from that table, and D and trimming were deduced from the DNA. Present in this sample are about 87,000 clones, over 70% of which were seen just once. Of the sample, approximately 4.4% falls within the top ten clones.

Collaborating institutions collected whole blood in K2EDTA tubes following their own protocols. For TCRbeta analysis, collaborators shipped samples as frozen whole blood, isolated PBMCs, or DNA extracted from either of those sample types. CDR1 and CDR2 (SNHLY, FYNNEI) derive from the germline V gene. Trimming takes 3 bases from V and 5 bases from J, and the germline ends sit 11 bases apart. The CDR3 has 13 amino acids, counting the end cysteine and phenylalanine. Kept here is only the CDR3 DNA, which spans 39 bases and is read in frame from base 1. What the research found in general, with its limitations: How much clinical and demographic metadata was included differed by source and by participant, and the metadata was provided uncurated.

Comments on this clone: Its recognized antigen is unknown. Base-call qualities are not available, and no considerably larger clone is one nucleotide away.

The chain uses TRBV2 and TRBJ2-7, with a weak D call of TRBD1 (5 bases match). The receptor was isolated from a woman in her forties or fifties with acute or convalescent COVID-19. Sequencing was done on a sample of peripheral blood. The nucleotide sequence reads TGTGCCAGCAGTGAGCAGGGTTTCAACGAGCAGTACTTC. This codes for CASSEQGFNEQYF.